This T cell receptor (beta chain) was retrieved from a study of spatial heterogeneity in lung cancer. Study results and limitations: The study found ubiquitous expanded tumor TCRs in blood more at resection than follow-up.

This clonotype was picked up many times. Its specificity is unknown. The CDR3 spans 14 residues. The germline CDR1 and CDR2 sequences are DFQATT and SNEGSKA (reference sequence). Germline trimming cut 8 bases from V and 1 base from J; bases unmatched to any gene: 7. Time point of the sample: sample taken at primary tumor resection. Unsorted whole RNA from tumor, nontumor lung or frozen PBMC underwent sequencing. TCR cDNA molecules each had a unique molecular identifier. TCRdb called the 5' RACE reads again in MiXCR, with one record for every CDR3 protein. The repertoire holds approximately 82,000 distinct CDR3 sequences, with around 13% as singletons.

This sequence joins TRBV20-1 and TRBJ2-3, with 9 positions matching TRBD2. The source material was PBMCs, sampled at surgery. The clonotype comes from a male donor with early-stage non-small cell lung cancer. The CDR3 region has the DNA TGCAGTCTCATAGCGGGAGTGGGCACAGATACGCAGTATTTT. Amino acid sequence: CSLIAGVGTDTQYF.